A single sample gave rise to the 21 T cell receptor beta chains below, sequenced in a study of cytomegalovirus exposure and HLA in healthy donors. TCRdb keeps only in-frame clones here, not all; method: immunoSEQ multiplex PCR. Of approximately 270,000 clones in the sample, 90% were seen once. The source material was PBMCs. These receptors were taken from a woman aged 18 to 35 in good health and CMV-seronegative.

V and J are TRBV27 and TRBJ2-2; perhaps TRBD2 as D (6 bases). Trimming cost V 4 bases and J 4 bases, with 10 bases left between them. From germline, CDR1 is MNHEY and CDR2 SMNVEV (reference sequence). The CDR3 has 14 amino acids. Written as DNA, the CDR3 is TGTGCCAGCAGTTGGGGGGAAGTCACCGGGGAGCTGTTTTTT. Amino acid sequence: CASSWGEVTGELFF.

The chain uses TRBV15 and TRBJ1-1; 10 bases align to TRBD1. V lost 1 base, J lost 1 base, and 3 bases stayed unmatched. Germline-derived CDR1 and CDR2 are LNHNV and YYDKDF (reference sequence). The CDR3 consists of 16 residues. CDR3 residues: CATSRGDRGKNTEAFF. DNA of the CDR3: TGTGCCACCAGCAGAGGGGACAGGGGAAAGAACACTGAAGCTTTCTTT.

V usage is TRBV19 and J usage is TRBJ1-5; possibly TRBD1 for D (6 bases). Germline CDR1 and CDR2: LNHDA and SQIVND (reference sequence). The length of the CDR3 is 14 residues. V lost 5 bases and J 3 bases, leaving 11 bases between the germline ends. CDR3 protein: CASSRRQDNQPQHF. Here the CDR3 DNA reads TGTGCCAGTAGTCGACGACAGGACAATCAGCCCCAGCATTTT.

The V call is TRBV13, the J call TRBJ1-6; TRBD1 aligns across 8 bases. The CDR3 is made up of 19 amino acids. CDR1 is PRHDT and CDR2 is FYEKMQ in the germline V gene (reference sequence). After removal of 5 bases from V and 1 base from J, the junction contained 13 bases not matched to a gene. This CDR3 reads CASSLNRDRILSYNSPLHF. As DNA, the CDR3 is TGTGCCAGCAGCCTAAACCGGGACAGGATTTTGTCCTATAATTCACCCCTCCACTTT.

Only a few counts were recorded for this clone. The chain employs TRBV4-2 and TRBJ2-5, with 7 nucleotides matching TRBD2. Germline trimming cut 0 bases from V and 5 bases from J; bases unmatched to any gene: 12. Germline V gives CDR1 LGHNA, CDR2 YNFKEQ. The CDR3 contains 17 residues. The CDR3 DNA is TGTGCCAGCAGCCAAGATGGGGCGGCGGGGGAAATTGAGACCCAGTACTTC. Its translation: CASSQDGAAGEIETQYF.

This clone came up once. The chain carries TRBV29-1 and TRBJ2-5; weak D call: TRBD1 (6 bases). Germline V lookup: CDR1 SQVTM, CDR2 ANQGSEA. CDR3 length: 13 amino acids. Trimming left V 4 bases short and J 2 bases short, with 11 bases between. The CDR3 loop is CSVGLGQQETQYF. CDR3 sequence (DNA): TGCAGCGTTGGATTAGGACAGCAAGAGACCCAGTACTTC.

The rearrangement uses TRBV6-6 and TRBJ1-1, with D unresolved. The CDR3 runs 12 residues. The germline V gene encodes CDR1 MNHNY and CDR2 SVGAGI (reference sequence). The V gene lost 8 bases and the J gene lost 5 bases, with 12 bases spanning the gap. The CDR3 DNA reads TGTGCCAGCCTCGCTTCGGGAACTGAAGCTTTCTTT. It is translated as CASLASGTEAFF.

The chain employs TRBV7-6 and TRBJ2-3; 8 nucleotides match TRBD2. After removal of 5 bases from V and 5 bases from J, the junction contained 9 bases not matched to a gene. CDR3 length: 15 amino acids. In germline, CDR1 is SGHVS, CDR2 FNYEAQ. The CDR3 protein is CASSHTGGPGDTQYF. Here the CDR3 DNA reads TGTGCCAGCAGCCACACGGGGGGGCCTGGAGATACGCAGTATTTT.

The V and J genes are TRBV4-1 and TRBJ2-3; 11 bases match TRBD2. CDR3 length: 16 residues. J gave up 2 bases and V 4 bases, and 5 bases lay outside the gene matches. Germline loops: CDR1 MGHRA, CDR2 YSYEKL. The CDR3 region is CASSLGTSGHTDTQYF. Here the CDR3 DNA reads TGCGCCAGCAGCCTGGGGACTAGCGGACACACAGATACGCAGTATTTT.

The chain employs TRBV2 and TRBJ2-5; 8 bases align to TRBD1. Trimming at V came to 4 bases and at J to 2 bases, leaving 6 bases not matched to a gene. Germline CDR1 and CDR2: SNHLY and FYNNEI. The CDR3 runs 15 residues. The CDR3 is CASSADRERQETQYF. The CDR3, as DNA: TGTGCCAGCAGTGCGGACAGGGAAAGACAAGAGACCCAGTACTTC.

V gene TRBV6-6 combines with J gene TRBJ1-5; D is possibly TRBD1 (5 bases). The V end was cut by 8 bases, the J end by 0 bases, with 14 bases between. The CDR3 is 15 residues long. Germline V CDR1 and CDR2: MNHNY, SVGAGI (reference sequence). Here the CDR3 reads CASSRRTYSNQPQHF. DNA for the CDR3: TGTGCCAGCTCACGGCGGACATATAGCAATCAGCCCCAGCATTTT.

V and J are TRBV10-3 and TRBJ2-1; possibly TRBD2 for D (6 bases). Germline V gene lookup returns CDR1 ENHRY and CDR2 SYGVKD. The germline V and J ends were trimmed by 6 bases and 8 bases, with 11 bases remaining between them. The CDR3 runs 12 residues. The DNA for the CDR3 is TGTGCCATCAGGTCTAGCGTGGATGAGCAGTTCTTC. Translation: CAIRSSVDEQFF.

This clone has only a few counts. This chain connects TRBV28 to TRBJ1-2, with no clear D. Per germline, CDR1 MDHEN and CDR2 SYDVKM. Trimming cost V 4 bases and J 7 bases, with 13 bases left between them. This CDR3 contains 13 residues. This CDR3 reads CASSSTRGGGYTF. The DNA of the CDR3 is TGTGCCAGCAGTTCGACACGGGGAGGTGGCTACACCTTC.

The rearrangement uses TRBV27 and TRBJ1-1; D is perhaps TRBD1 (6 bases). The V and J ends lost 7 bases and 1 base respectively, with 13 bases between them. The CDR3 has 14 amino acids. In germline, CDR1 is MNHEY, CDR2 SMNVEV (reference sequence). CDR3 coding DNA: TGTGCCAGCAAAGCCGACAGGCAGAACACTGAAGCTTTCTTT. This translates into CASKADRQNTEAFF.

This clone appeared a few times. This chain's CDR3 is CASSLRGGVPEQYF. CDR3 DNA: TGTGCCAGCAGTTTAAGGGGCGGCGTACCCGAGCAGTACTTC. This chain uses TRBV28 with TRBJ2-7, with a tentative D call TRBD1 (5 bases). CDR1 and CDR2 (germline): MDHEN, SYDVKM. The CDR3 runs to 14 residues. Trimming stripped 2 bases from V and 6 bases from J, with 14 bases between. Based on the CDR3 plus reference TRBV28 and TRBJ2-7, the full variable domain is DVKVTQSSRYLVKRTGEKVFLECVQDMDHENMFWYRQDPGLGLRLIYFSYDVKMKEKGDIPEGYSVSREKKERFSLILESASTNQTSMYLCASSLRGGVPEQYFGPGTRLTVT.

Here the CDR3 DNA reads TGTGCCAGCAGTTTCCCACAGTCAGGCCCCTACGAGCAGTACTTC. This sequence encodes CASSFPQSGPYEQYF. This chain links TRBV28 with TRBJ2-7; D gene ambiguous. Trimming left V 3 bases short and J 2 bases short, with 14 bases between. CDR1 and CDR2 (germline): MDHEN, SYDVKM. This CDR3 is 15 amino acids long.

In its sample, this clone was seen once. V is TRBV5-1 and J is TRBJ1-4; TRBD1 is a possible D gene (5 bases). The CDR3 length is 16 residues. Between the trimmed V and J ends, which lost 0 bases and 4 bases, there was a span of 13 bases. Per the germline V gene, CDR1 is SGHRS and CDR2 is YFSETQ. The CDR3 region has the DNA TGCGCCAGCAGCTTGGAGGGGAGGGGTAGTAATGAAAAACTGTTTTTT. The encoded protein is CASSLEGRGSNEKLFF. The full variable domain, completed using reference TRBV5-1 and TRBJ1-4, is KAGVTQTPRYLIKTRGQQVTLSCSPISGHRSVSWYQQTPGQGLQFLFEYFSETQRNKGNFPGRFSGRQFSNSRSEMNVSTLELGDSALYLCASSLEGRGSNEKLFFGSGTQLSVL.

The chain links TRBV6-1 to TRBJ1-1; no clear D. Germline loops: CDR1 MNHNS, CDR2 SASEGT. Trimming took 11 bases from V and 3 from J, leaving 16 bases between them. This CDR3 is built from 13 residues. The CDR3: CAVVGSRDTEAFF. DNA of the CDR3: TGTGCCGTAGTAGGGAGTCGGGACACTGAAGCTTTCTTT.

The chain employs TRBV12-5 and TRBJ1-2, with no clear D. Germline assignment: CDR1 LGHNT and CDR2 FRNRAP. V lost 5 bases, J lost 5 bases, and 9 bases lay in between. The CDR3 consists of 12 residues. Here the CDR3 DNA reads TGTGCTAGTGGTACGACGGGGTATGGCTACACCTTC. Translated: CASGTTGYGYTF.

V usage is TRBV28 and J usage is TRBJ2-7, with D hard to call. CDR3 length: 15 amino acids. Germline lookup yields CDR1 MDHEN and CDR2 SYDVKM. The V gene lost 5 bases and the J gene lost 0 bases, with 14 bases spanning the gap. The CDR3 loop is CASSPMWANSYEQYF. The CDR3, as DNA: TGTGCCAGCAGTCCTATGTGGGCCAACTCCTACGAGCAGTACTTC.

This chain links TRBV5-5 with TRBJ2-3, with a possible D match to TRBD1 (5 bases). Between the trimmed V and J ends, which lost 0 bases and 4 bases, there was a span of 6 bases. The CDR3 covers 13 residues. The germline V gene has CDR1 SGHKS and CDR2 YYEKEE (reference sequence). The CDR3 nucleotides read TGTGCCAGCAGCTTGGGGGGCCCAGATACGCAGTATTTT. Protein sequence: CASSLGGPDTQYF.